The 20 T cell receptor beta chains presented below share a single source sample, sequenced in a study of control samples from healthy donors and cancer patients. The table came from immunoSEQ multiplex PCR; TCRdb's copy has only in-frame clones and leaves some out. The table shows about 250,000 clones, with about four fifths occurring only once. Material for sequencing was PBMCs. These receptors came from a woman aged 55-75 years with lung cancer.

J is TRBJ2-7 and V is TRBV6-5; 8 bases agree with TRBD1. The length of the CDR3 is 14 residues. V gave up 8 bases and J gave up 6 bases; unmatched junction bases: 12. Germline V gene sequence: CDR1 MNHEY, CDR2 SVGAGI. Written as DNA, the CDR3 is TGTGCCAGCTCGTGGAGACAGGGGAAACTCGAGCAGTACTTC. Translating gives CASSWRQGKLEQYF.

The V call is TRBV5-1, the J call TRBJ1-2, with 9 bases fitting TRBD1. Germline V gene sequence: CDR1 SGHRS, CDR2 YFSETQ. CDR3 length equals 14 residues. Trimming removed 0 bases from V and 7 bases from J; junction bases left unmatched: 4. The CDR3 sequence: CASSLGDRDFGYTF. The CDR3, as DNA: TGCGCCAGCAGCTTGGGGGACAGGGACTTTGGCTACACCTTC.

V and J are TRBV11-2 and TRBJ2-3; a possible D gene is TRBD1 (5 bases). The germline CDR1 and CDR2 sequences are SGHAT and FQNNGV. V lost 7 bases to trimming and J lost 3 bases, with 14 bases between them. The CDR3 loop spans 14 amino acids. The CDR3 loop is CASKGQGSTDTQYF. CDR3 DNA: TGTGCCAGCAAGGGTCAGGGCAGTACAGATACGCAGTATTTT.

This clone came up a few times. The V call is TRBV7-2, the J call TRBJ1-3; D is perhaps TRBD1 (6 bases). The length of the CDR3 is 15 residues. The V end was cut by 1 base, the J end by 1 base, with 8 bases between. CDR1 is SGHTA, CDR2 FQGNSA, per germline. The CDR3 DNA sequence: TGTGCCAGCAGCTTAGTACAGGGTTCTGGAAACACCATATATTTT. Amino acids: CASSLVQGSGNTIYF.

Here the CDR3 DNA reads TGTGCCAGTAGTAACGACCCCTCCCCCCAGTTCTTC. This codes for CASSNDPSPQFF. This chain connects TRBV19 to TRBJ2-1; D gene uncertain. This CDR3 spans 12 amino acids. CDR1 and CDR2 (germline): LNHDA, SQIVND (reference sequence). Trimming removed 4 bases from V and 13 bases from J, with 14 bases in between.

This chain uses TRBV30 with TRBJ1-5, with D maybe TRBD1 (5 bases). Germline CDR1 GTSNPN, CDR2 SVGIG (reference sequence). The CDR3 has 13 residues. V was pared by 0 bases and J by 5 bases, with 8 bases between. The DNA of the CDR3 is TGTGCCTGGAGTGTAGCCAGGGATCAGCCCCAGCATTTT. Translating gives CAWSVARDQPQHF.

The J gene is TRBJ1-6, the V gene TRBV5-6; D is undetermined. From germline, CDR1 is SGHDT and CDR2 YYEEEE. There are 13 residues in the CDR3. V gave up 4 bases and J gave up 5 bases, with 7 bases separating them. This chain's CDR3 is CASSPGHNSPLHF. The CDR3 bases are TGTGCCAGCAGCCCTGGTCATAATTCACCCCTCCACTTT.

This sequence joins TRBV19 and TRBJ1-5, with 7 bases matching TRBD1. This CDR3 is 16 amino acids long. The junction had 8 bases not matched to a gene; V was cut back by 6 bases and J by 0 bases. Per germline, CDR1 LNHDA and CDR2 SQIVND (reference sequence). The CDR3 region is CASSGQDRYSNQPQHF. The DNA for the CDR3 is TGTGCCAGTAGCGGACAGGACAGATATAGCAATCAGCCCCAGCATTTT.

J is TRBJ2-7 and V is TRBV24-1; D ambiguous. Trimming took 3 bases from V and 5 from J, leaving 4 bases between them. Germline-derived CDR1 and CDR2 are KGHDR and SFDVKD. The CDR3 has 11 residues. The CDR3 loop reads CATSDRHEQYF. CDR3 nucleotide sequence: TGTGCCACCAGTGATCGGCACGAGCAGTACTTC.

The chain uses TRBV3-1 (or the pseudogene TRBV3-2) and TRBJ2-2; 8 bases align to TRBD2. CDR3 length: 17 residues. V was pared by 4 bases and J by 5 bases, with 12 bases of the junction left unmatched. Germline V gene sequence: CDR1 LGHDT, CDR2 YNNKEL (reference sequence). The CDR3 loop reads CASSLEGLVDVTGELFF. CDR3 nucleotide sequence: TGTGCCAGCAGCCTGGAGGGACTAGTGGATGTGACCGGGGAGCTGTTTTTT.

The chain combines TRBV11-2 with TRBJ2-1; D is perhaps TRBD2 (6 bases). CDR1 and CDR2 (germline): SGHAT, FQNNGV. Trimming shortened V by 1 base and J by 9 bases, and 22 bases separated the two germline ends. CDR3 length: 17 amino acids. The chain's CDR3 is CASSLGVAVFISGEQFF. CDR3 DNA: TGTGCCAGCAGCTTAGGGGTAGCGGTTTTCATTTCTGGTGAGCAGTTCTTC. Variable domain in full (rest from reference TRBV11-2 and TRBJ2-1): EAGVAQSPRYKIIEKRQSVAFWCNPISGHATLYWYQQILGQGPKLLIQFQNNGVVDDSQLPKDRFSAERLKGVDSTLKIQPAKLEDSAVYLCASSLGVAVFISGEQFFGPGTRLTVL.

The J gene is TRBJ1-5, the V gene TRBV27; D is unclear. Trimming left V 3 bases short and J 0 bases short, with 12 bases between. This CDR3 contains 16 residues. From germline, CDR1 is MNHEY and CDR2 SMNVEV (reference sequence). The CDR3 loop reads CASSLRAIYSNQPQHF. CDR3 sequence (DNA): TGTGCCAGCAGTTTGAGGGCGATTTATAGCAATCAGCCCCAGCATTTT.

This rearrangement joins TRBV6-5 to TRBJ1-1; no firm D call. The V end was cut by 6 bases, the J end by 1 base, with 12 bases between. The germline gives CDR1 MNHEY, CDR2 SVGAGI. The CDR3 loop spans 14 amino acids. DNA for the CDR3: TGTGCCAGCAGACCTACGACATCGAACACTGAAGCTTTCTTT. This sequence encodes CASRPTTSNTEAFF.

As to this clone: One junction end does not reproduce the germline sequence, and a read error may be involved. This chain joins TRBV18 and TRBJ1-1; 9 bases are a match to TRBD1. Germline V gene lookup returns CDR1 KGHSH and CDR2 LQKENI. The CDR3 runs 14 residues. CDR3 residues: CASSPQGAYTEAFF. In DNA form, the CDR3 reads TGTGCCAGCTCTCCACAGGGGGCGTACACTGAAGCTTTCTTT.

The chain employs TRBV2 and TRBJ2-1; TRBD2 matches at 10 bases. Germline V gene sequence: CDR1 SNHLY, CDR2 FYNNEI. This CDR3 region has 16 residues. J gave up 8 bases and V 3 bases, and 10 bases lay outside the gene matches. The CDR3 loop reads CASSEGIAGGLDEQFF. The CDR3 coding sequence is TGTGCCAGCAGTGAGGGGATAGCGGGGGGCCTCGATGAGCAGTTCTTC.

This clone was seen just once. CDR3 nucleotides: TGTGCCAGCAGTCCCGGGGTTGGGGTCGAGCAGTACTTC. It yields the protein CASSPGVGVEQYF. The chain links TRBV21-1 to TRBJ2-7; TRBD2 was called by the table and not checked on the DNA. TRBV21-1 is assigned pseudogene status. The CDR3 extends over 13 amino acids.

The chain recombines TRBV11-2 with TRBJ2-6, with TRBD1 matching over 7 bases. Germline V gives CDR1 SGHAT, CDR2 FQNNGV. This CDR3 contains 16 residues. Unmatched junction bases numbered 3, after V lost 4 bases and J lost 0 bases. The CDR3 coding sequence is TGTGCCAGCAGCTCGACAGGGAGCTCTGGGGCCAACGTCCTGACTTTC. This gives the protein CASSSTGSSGANVLTF.

The CDR3: CASNNGLSNEQFF. Here the CDR3 DNA reads TGTGCCAGCAACAACGGACTTTCCAATGAGCAGTTCTTC. This chain uses TRBV5-6 with TRBJ2-1; possible D gene TRBD2, 5 bases. Trimming removed 6 bases at V and 6 bases at J, with 13 bases between. Germline loops: CDR1 SGHDT, CDR2 YYEEEE. The CDR3 is 13 amino acids.

This rearrangement joins TRBV5-1 to TRBJ2-1, with 11 bases that match TRBD2. V lost 5 bases, J lost 3 bases, and 10 bases stayed unmatched. CDR1 SGHRS and CDR2 YFSETQ come from the germline V gene. The CDR3 covers 17 residues. CDR3 residues: CASRPDGGTSGYNEQFF. The CDR3 DNA follows: TGCGCCAGCAGACCAGACGGGGGGACTAGCGGCTACAATGAGCAGTTCTTC.

This clone came up once. The chain links TRBV2 to TRBJ2-3, with D tentatively TRBD1 (5 bases). Germline loops: CDR1 SNHLY, CDR2 FYNNEI. Trimming left V 10 bases short and J 2 bases short, with 16 bases between. This CDR3 region has 14 residues. The CDR3: CAIQEFTSTDTQYF. The CDR3 DNA reads as TGTGCCATACAGGAGTTTACATCCACAGATACGCAGTATTTT.